This TCR beta chain was captured in a study of identical twins. Template switching added a universal primer site, and cDNA bore unique molecular identifiers. One entry per CDR3 protein, called by TCRdb with MiXCR from the 5' RACE reads. The sample lists hundreds of thousands of distinct CDR3 sequences; approximately 21% were seen once. V lost 6 bases, J lost 0 bases, and 12 bases lay in between. CDR1 and CDR2 from the germline V gene are ENHRY and SYGVKD. The CDR3 sequence is 15 residues long. Donors were all healthy Caucasians. The sample was also reused in another study, on T cells expressing NK-cell markers. That investigation notes: An anti-gamma-delta TCR antibody confined sorting to alpha-beta TCR T cells across several of the experiments. Once again these clonotypes came out on top in the CD3+CD56-NKG2C+ fraction of a few donors.

This sequence was found in a woman between 18 and 30 years old in good health. V and J are TRBV10-3 and TRBJ2-1; possibly TRBD2 for D (6 bases). The material sequenced was PBMCs. CDR3 loop: CAIRDYGSSYNEQFF. The CDR3 DNA reads as TGTGCCATCAGAGACTACGGGAGCTCCTACAATGAGCAGTTCTTC.